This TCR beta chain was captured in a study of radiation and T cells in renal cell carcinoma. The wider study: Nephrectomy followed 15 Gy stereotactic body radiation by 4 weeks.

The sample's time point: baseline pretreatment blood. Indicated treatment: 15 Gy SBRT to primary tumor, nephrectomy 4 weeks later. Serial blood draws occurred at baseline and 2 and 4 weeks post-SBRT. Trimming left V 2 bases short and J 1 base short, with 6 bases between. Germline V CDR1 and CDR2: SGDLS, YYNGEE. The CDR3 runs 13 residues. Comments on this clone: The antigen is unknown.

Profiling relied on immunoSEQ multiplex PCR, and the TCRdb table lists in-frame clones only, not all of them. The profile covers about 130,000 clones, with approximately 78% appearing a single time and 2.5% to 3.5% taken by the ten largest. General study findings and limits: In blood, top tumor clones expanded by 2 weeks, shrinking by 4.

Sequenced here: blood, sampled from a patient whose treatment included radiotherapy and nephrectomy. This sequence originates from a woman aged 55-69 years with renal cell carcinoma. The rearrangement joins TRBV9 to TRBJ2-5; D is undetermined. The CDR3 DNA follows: TGTGCCAGCAGCGTGAGGACCCAAGAGACCCAGTACTTC. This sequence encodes CASSVRTQETQYF.